The clone carrying this T cell receptor (beta chain) was picked up one time. Germline V gene sequence: CDR1 SEHNR, CDR2 FQNEAQ (reference sequence). The CDR3 loop spans 13 amino acids. The ends lost 5 bases at V and 5 bases at J; junction bases unmatched: 4. This record belongs to a study of blood T cell repertoires in COVID-19. Study context: The study drew acute and convalescent COVID-19 samples from the United States, Italy and Spain.

The data were produced by immunoSEQ multiplex PCR, yet TCRdb's version contains in-frame clones alone and is incomplete. The repertoire holds about 240,000 clones, about 86% seen once, with roughly 10% in the top ten. Seattle's enrolled individuals joined amid active infection and were then monitored longitudinally. This clonotype was sampled from a woman in her 50s with COVID-19, enrolled during active disease. This chain joins TRBV7-9 and TRBJ2-5; 8 bases match TRBD1. Sequenced: peripheral blood. CDR3 nucleotides: TGTGCCAGCAGCCCAGGGGGCGCGGAGACCCAGTACTTC. Encoded protein: CASSPGGAETQYF.